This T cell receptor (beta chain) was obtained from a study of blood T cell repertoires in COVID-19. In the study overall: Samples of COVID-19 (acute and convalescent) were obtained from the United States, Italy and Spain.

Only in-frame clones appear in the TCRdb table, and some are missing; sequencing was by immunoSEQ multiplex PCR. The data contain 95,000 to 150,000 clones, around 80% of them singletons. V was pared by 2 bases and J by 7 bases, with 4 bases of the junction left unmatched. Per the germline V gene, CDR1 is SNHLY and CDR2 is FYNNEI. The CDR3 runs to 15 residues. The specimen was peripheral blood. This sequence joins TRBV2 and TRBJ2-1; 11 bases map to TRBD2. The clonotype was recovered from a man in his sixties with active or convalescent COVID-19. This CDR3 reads CASSEMASGGNEQFF. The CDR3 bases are TGTGCCAGCAGTGAAATGGCTAGCGGGGGGAATGAGCAGTTCTTC.